The 29 T cell receptor beta chains below all came from one sample that was sequenced in a study of T cells after yellow fever vaccination. TCRdb recomputed calls from the 5' RACE reads with MiXCR, one row per CDR3 protein. The table shows 280,000 or so distinct CDR3 sequences, with around 8.6% occurring only once. The source was CD4+ T cells sorted from PBMCs, collected 5 days after the yellow fever booster vaccination. The source is a man between 18 and 29 years old who received the YFV17D yellow fever vaccine.

J is TRBJ1-5 and V is TRBV20-1; D gene ambiguous. CDR1 is DFQATT, CDR2 SNEGSKA, per germline (reference sequence). This CDR3 has 15 amino acids. Trimming cost V 5 bases and J 1 base, with 15 bases left between them. CDR3 amino acids: CSAPPPRLSNQPQHF. DNA of the CDR3: TGCAGTGCTCCCCCCCCCCGTTTGAGCAATCAGCCCCAGCATTTT.

This clonotype showed up just a few times. The chain links TRBV2 to TRBJ1-6, with a possible D match to TRBD1 (6 bases). CDR3 length equals 14 residues. The ends were cut back, 7 bases at V and 9 bases at J, with 16 bases in the middle. Looked up from germline, CDR1 is SNHLY and CDR2 is FYNNEI. CDR3 amino acids: CASTWTAGVSPLHF. As DNA, the CDR3 is TGTGCCAGCACCTGGACAGCTGGGGTTTCACCCCTCCACTTT.

The CDR3 DNA reads as TGTGCCAGCAGTTACACGACGGGAAAAGCTTTCTTT. This encodes CASSYTTGKAFF. The chain recombines TRBV6-2 or TRBV6-3 with TRBJ1-1; D gene unclear. CDR1 is MNHEY and CDR2 is SVGEGT in the germline V gene. V lost 2 bases and J 9 bases, leaving 10 bases between the germline ends. The CDR3 is 12 amino acids.

V and J are TRBV6-5 and TRBJ1-2, with D uncertain. Germline lookup yields CDR1 MNHEY and CDR2 SVGAGI. The ends were cut back, 6 bases at V and 5 bases at J, with 16 bases in the middle. This CDR3 spans 14 amino acids. The CDR3 spells CASSQRGMSYGYTF. CDR3 bases: TGTGCCAGCAGCCAGCGTGGGATGTCGTATGGCTACACCTTC.

This clonotype has more than one count but fewer than ten. This chain joins TRBV10-3 and TRBJ1-1, with TRBD1 identical over 9 bases. The CDR3 length is 16 residues. The germline V gene encodes CDR1 ENHRY and CDR2 SYGVKD. The junction had 11 bases not matched to a gene; V was cut back by 5 bases and J by 4 bases. CDR3 in DNA: TGTGCCATCAGTAAGACAGGGGGAGGGAGTAGCACTGAAGCTTTCTTT. Translating it yields CAISKTGGGSSTEAFF.

In its sample, this clonotype was seen a few times. The CDR3 protein is CASSQNLDKGLRKFF. CDR3 coding DNA: TGTGCCAGCAGCCAAAATCTTGATAAGGGCCTAAGAAAGTTCTTC. The chain carries TRBV14 and TRBJ2-1; D is ambiguous. The CDR3 extends over 15 amino acids. Per the germline V gene, CDR1 is SGHDN and CDR2 is FVKESK. Trimming took off 2 bases at V and 14 bases at J, with 22 bases between the two ends. Full variable domain (missing parts from reference TRBV14 and TRBJ2-1): EAGVTQFPSHSVIEKGQTVTLRCDPISGHDNLYWYRRVMGKEIKFLLHFVKESKQDESGMPNNRFLAERTGGTYSTLKVQPAELEDSGVYFCASSQNLDKGLRKFFGPGTRLTVL.

In regard to this clonotype: A much bigger clone sits one base away, suggesting this may be a read error. The chain employs TRBV4-3 and TRBJ2-1; D is ambiguous. Between the trimmed V and J ends, which lost 4 bases and 11 bases, there was a span of 12 bases. CDR1 and CDR2 (germline): LGHNA, YSLEER. This CDR3 contains 12 residues. The CDR3 spells CASSRVRSKQFF. Written as DNA, the CDR3 is TGCGCCAGCAGCCGAGTGCGGAGTAAGCAGTTCTTC.

Ten or more counts support this clonotype. The chain joins TRBV28 to TRBJ1-6, with 10 nucleotides matching TRBD1. From germline, CDR1 is MDHEN and CDR2 SYDVKM. J gave up 7 bases and V 2 bases, and 8 bases lay outside the gene matches. There are 17 residues in the CDR3. The CDR3 here is CASSLSTGQGVNSPLHF. Written as DNA, the CDR3 is TGTGCCAGCAGTTTAAGTACCGGACAGGGGGTAAATTCACCCCTCCACTTT. The full variable domain, with the rest looked up from reference TRBV28 and TRBJ1-6, is DVKVTQSSRYLVKRTGEKVFLECVQDMDHENMFWYRQDPGLGLRLIYFSYDVKMKEKGDIPEGYSVSREKKERFSLILESASTNQTSMYLCASSLSTGQGVNSPLHFGNGTRLTVT.

The V and J genes are TRBV27 and TRBJ2-3, with TRBD2 identical over 8 bases. CDR1 and CDR2 (germline): MNHEY, SMNVEV (reference sequence). The CDR3 is 13 residues long. V shed 8 bases, J shed 7 bases, and the junction held 8 bases outside the gene matches. The CDR3 protein is CASRGGGTHTQYF. CDR3 nucleotide sequence: TGTGCCAGCCGGGGCGGGGGGACTCATACGCAGTATTTT.

This clonotype has a count of ten or more. The chain has TRBV29-1 and TRBJ1-5, with 8 bases aligning to TRBD1. The CDR3 is 13 residues long. Trimming took 6 bases from V and 4 from J; bases not matched to a gene: 5. The germline CDR1 and CDR2 sequences are SQVTM and ANQGSEA. The CDR3 sequence is CSVGGQANQPQHF. The DNA for the CDR3 is TGCAGCGTCGGGGGACAGGCAAATCAGCCCCAGCATTTT.

This clonotype has more than one count but fewer than ten. The rearrangement links TRBV5-5 to TRBJ1-1; D might be TRBD1 (6 bases). This CDR3 has 19 amino acids. Germline CDR1 is SGHKS and CDR2 is YYEKEE (reference sequence). Between the trimmed V and J ends, which lost 1 base and 4 bases, there was a span of 26 bases. Here the CDR3 reads CASSLRDTRRGAIGTEAFF. The CDR3 region has the DNA TGTGCCAGCAGCTTGAGGGACACGAGAAGAGGGGCGATCGGCACTGAAGCTTTCTTT.

The V call is TRBV4-3, the J call TRBJ2-2, with D unresolved. The germline V and J ends were trimmed by 0 bases and 0 bases, with 5 bases remaining between them. Germline V CDR1 and CDR2: LGHNA, YSLEER. This CDR3 comprises 15 residues. DNA of the CDR3: TGCGCCAGCAGCCAAGAAGGGACGAACACCGGGGAGCTGTTTTTT. It yields the protein CASSQEGTNTGELFF.

Only a few counts were recorded for this clonotype. The chain carries TRBV11-2 and TRBJ2-5; TRBD1 matches 8 bases. Germline-derived CDR1 and CDR2 are SGHAT and FQNNGV. V was clipped by 7 bases and J by 2 bases; unmatched bases: 3. This CDR3 region has 13 residues. CDR3 amino acids: CASTNRGQETQYF. The CDR3 region has the DNA TGTGCCAGCACCAACAGGGGGCAAGAGACCCAGTACTTC.

This clonotype occurred many times. The chain has TRBV11-2 and TRBJ2-5; perhaps TRBD2 as D (6 bases). The CDR3 consists of 15 residues. Germline assignment: CDR1 SGHAT and CDR2 FQNNGV. V lost 5 bases and J lost 5, with 18 bases in between. CDR3 region: CASSATATRGETQYF. In DNA form, the CDR3 reads TGTGCCAGCAGCGCAACGGCAACCCGGGGGGAGACCCAGTACTTC.

J is TRBJ2-3 and V is TRBV4-1; TRBD2 aligns across 8 bases. The ends lost 2 bases at V and 8 bases at J; junction bases unmatched: 12. This CDR3 spans 16 amino acids. Looked up from germline, CDR1 is MGHRA and CDR2 is YSYEKL. Here the CDR3 DNA reads TGCGCCAGCAGCCAATCCCGGACTAGCCGGAACGGTACGCAGTATTTT. This sequence encodes CASSQSRTSRNGTQYF.

This chain connects TRBV20-1 to TRBJ2-5, with 8 bases aligning to TRBD2. Per the germline V gene, CDR1 is DFQATT and CDR2 is SNEGSKA (reference sequence). J gave up 6 bases and V 5 bases, and 8 bases lay outside the gene matches. This CDR3 is built from 13 residues. The CDR3 DNA follows: TGCAGTGCTGCGGGACTAGTCGTGAAGACCCAGTACTTC. Translated, it gives CSAAGLVVKTQYF.

This chain uses TRBV9 with TRBJ1-2, with TRBD1 as a possible D gene (5 bases). V was pared by 6 bases and J by 4 bases, with 13 bases between. The CDR3 length is 13 residues. Germline lookup yields CDR1 SGDLS and CDR2 YYNGEE. The CDR3 DNA follows: TGTGCCAGCAACCCCGGGACGAGCTATGGCTACACCTTC. Protein sequence: CASNPGTSYGYTF.

In this sample, this clonotype turned up many times. The chain links TRBV12-3 or TRBV12-4 to TRBJ1-5; no firm D call. This CDR3 spans 13 amino acids. The V end was cut by 1 base, the J end by 3 bases, with 4 bases between. The CDR3 DNA is TGTGCCAGCAGTTTAGGTGACAATCAGCCCCAGCATTTT. Its protein is CASSLGDNQPQHF.

This clonotype was seen more than once but under ten times. The V call is TRBV1, the J call TRBJ2-7; the D segment call TRBD2 is taken from the table without a DNA check. TRBV1 is noted as a pseudogene. The CDR3 length is 15 residues. The DNA for the CDR3 is TGCACCAGCAGCTTCACTATAGCGGGGGAATACGAGCAGTACTTC. It encodes CTSSFTIAGEYEQYF.

This clonotype has only a few counts. J is TRBJ1-5 and V is TRBV9; D remains unclear. Germline V lookup: CDR1 SGDLS, CDR2 YYNGEE. Trimming pared 3 bases from V and 5 bases from J, leaving 9 bases between. CDR3 length: 13 amino acids. The CDR3 nucleotides read TGTGCCAGCAGCGAATATCCCGATCAGCCCCAGCATTTT. This translates into CASSEYPDQPQHF. Complete variable domain (other parts from reference TRBV9 and TRBJ1-5): DSGVTQTPKHLITATGQRVTLRCSPRSGDLSVYWYQQSLDQGLQFLIQYYNGEERAKGNILERFSAQQFPDLHSELNLSSLELGDSALYFCASSEYPDQPQHFGDGTRLSIL.

In this sample, this clonotype turned up many times. V usage is TRBV7-3 and J usage is TRBJ2-3; no reliable D call. Trimming shortened V by 3 bases and J by 0 bases, and 7 bases separated the two germline ends. The germline V gene encodes CDR1 SGHTA and CDR2 FQGTGA. The CDR3 has 14 amino acids. The CDR3 spells CASSFEPSTDTQYF. CDR3 sequence (DNA): TGTGCCAGCAGCTTTGAGCCTAGCACAGATACGCAGTATTTT.

This clonotype was seen a handful of times. The gene calls are TRBV2 and TRBJ2-2, with 7 bases fitting TRBD1. The germline gives CDR1 SNHLY, CDR2 FYNNEI. The CDR3 extends over 14 amino acids. V was clipped by 5 bases and J by 6 bases; unmatched bases: 6. CDR3 in DNA: TGTGCCAGCAGTCGACAGGGCATGCCCGGGGAGCTGTTTTTT. This translates into CASSRQGMPGELFF.

This clonotype was detected many times. The chain has TRBV7-2 and TRBJ2-7, with D unclear. This CDR3 has 15 amino acids. Germline V CDR1 and CDR2: SGHTA, FQGNSA. The ends were cut back, 4 bases at V and 0 bases at J, with 13 bases in the middle. The CDR3 protein is CASSSTTENSYEQYF. DNA for the CDR3: TGTGCCAGCAGCTCCACGACGGAGAACTCCTACGAGCAGTACTTC.

V gene TRBV7-2 combines with J gene TRBJ1-3; TRBD1 might be the D (6 bases). The CDR3 consists of 16 residues. CDR1 is SGHTA and CDR2 is FQGNSA in the germline V gene. Deletions cut 1 base from V and 4 bases from J, with 14 bases between. CDR3 protein: CASSLDRASGGNTIYF. CDR3 sequence (DNA): TGTGCCAGCAGCTTAGACAGGGCCTCGGGCGGAAACACCATATATTTT. The full variable domain, in which reference TRBV7-2 and TRBJ1-3 provide the parts outside the CDR3, is GAGVSQSPSNKVTEKGKDVELRCDPISGHTALYWYRQSLGQGLEFLIYFQGNSAPDKSGLPSDRFSAERTGGSVSTLTIQRTQQEDSAVYLCASSLDRASGGNTIYFGEGSWLTVV.

This chain connects TRBV7-3 to TRBJ2-3; 7 bases agree with TRBD1. The CDR3 consists of 14 residues. Germline V gene data show CDR1 as SGHTA and CDR2 as FQGTGA. V lost 4 bases, J lost 6 bases, and 7 bases stayed unmatched. CDR3 residues: CASSSGTAADTQYF. The CDR3 nucleotides read TGTGCCAGCAGCTCCGGGACAGCGGCCGATACGCAGTATTTT.

This chain uses TRBV5-8 with TRBJ1-2, with D maybe TRBD1 (5 bases). Germline CDR1 SGHTS, CDR2 YDEGEE. The V gene lost 4 bases and the J gene lost 7 bases, with 20 bases spanning the gap. The CDR3 contains 15 residues. The CDR3 here is CASSHWDGPVSGYTF. Written as DNA, the CDR3 is TGTGCCAGCAGCCATTGGGACGGGCCAGTAAGTGGCTACACCTTC.

A note on this clonotype: The junction departs from germline at one end; a sequencing error may be responsible. CDR3 coding DNA: TGCAGTCCGGGACAGGGTGCAGAAACGCAGTATTTT. Protein product: CSPGQGAETQYF. The chain links TRBV20-1 to TRBJ2-3; 9 bases line up with TRBD1. The CDR3 totals 12 residues. Germline assignment: CDR1 DFQATT and CDR2 SNEGSKA (reference sequence).

This clonotype was counted only a few times. The chain couples TRBV2 to TRBJ2-1; the match to TRBD2 covers 9 bases. The V gene end was trimmed by 5 bases and the J gene end by 2 bases; junction bases not matched to a gene: 10. This CDR3 spans 17 amino acids. The germline V gene encodes CDR1 SNHLY and CDR2 FYNNEI. CDR3 in amino acids: CASSPGGLAEAYNEQFF. DNA of the CDR3: TGTGCCAGCAGTCCTGGGGGACTAGCCGAGGCCTACAATGAGCAGTTCTTC.

This clonotype was detected only a few times. The rearrangement uses TRBV19 and TRBJ1-1, with D uncertain. This CDR3 region has 13 residues. Trimming cost V 3 bases and J 6 bases, with 11 bases left between them. Germline CDR1 and CDR2: LNHDA and SQIVND (reference sequence). CDR3 region: CASSMLTNAEAFF. Here the CDR3 DNA reads TGTGCCAGTAGTATGCTTACTAACGCTGAAGCTTTCTTT.